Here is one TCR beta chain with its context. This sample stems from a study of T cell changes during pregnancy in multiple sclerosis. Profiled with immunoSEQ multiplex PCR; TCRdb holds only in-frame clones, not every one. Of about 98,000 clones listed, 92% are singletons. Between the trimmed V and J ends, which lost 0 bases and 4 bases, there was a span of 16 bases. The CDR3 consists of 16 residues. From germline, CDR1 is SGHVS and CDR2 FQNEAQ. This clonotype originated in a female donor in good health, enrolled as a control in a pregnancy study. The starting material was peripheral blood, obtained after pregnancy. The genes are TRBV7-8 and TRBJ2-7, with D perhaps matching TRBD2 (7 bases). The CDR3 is CASSLAGRGQRYEQYF. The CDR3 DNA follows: TGTGCCAGCAGCTTAGCGGGGCGGGGGCAGCGGTACGAGCAGTACTTC.